This entry features one T cell receptor (beta chain) sequence. Its specificity is unknown. The junction shows a germline mismatch at one end, possibly a read error. CDR3 length equals 15 residues. Per the germline V gene, CDR1 is MNHEY and CDR2 is SVGAGI. The data stem from a study of shared clonotypes between healthy human individuals. Overall study: Researchers assigned three CD4 naive, three CD4 memory, two CD8 naive and one CD8 memory plate to each donor.

Produced via immunoSEQ multiplex PCR; TCRdb's table is partial and in-frame only. Of around 100,000 clones detected, about 66% appear once; the ten largest clones hold roughly a quarter. Whole-study results and caveats: A few donors had around 5% of their naive CD4 clonotypes in common.

The V call is TRBV6-5, the J call TRBJ2-1, with a weak D call TRBD2 (6 bases). The source is a woman in her thirties in good health. Sequenced input: memory CD8+ T cells sorted from blood. The subset was: CD45RO+ cells pooled with CCR7-negative TemRA cells. CDR3 DNA: TGTACCAGCTCCTTTCTAGCGAATAGTGGCTATGAGCAGTTCTTC. It encodes CTSSFLANSGYEQFF.